This T cell receptor beta chain was retrieved from a study of graft-versus-host responses after intestinal transplantation. TCRdb's table, derived via immunoSEQ multiplex PCR, lists solely in-frame clones and lacks some. The table lists 80,000 to 90,000 clones, roughly 88% of them singletons. Germline V lookup: CDR1 MNHEY, CDR2 SVGAGI. V was trimmed by 6 bases and J by 12 bases, leaving 12 bases between them. The CDR3 sequence is 11 residues long. To note about this clone: What it recognizes is unknown.

The receptor was derived from a human donor who received an intestinal transplant. This chain joins TRBV6-5 and TRBJ2-1, with D maybe TRBD1 (6 bases). This specimen was unstimulated CD4+ T cells sorted from spleen or lymph node cells, taken before intestinal transplant. The CDR3 nucleotides read TGTGCCAGCAGGGTCAGGGGAAGGCAGTTCTTC. Its protein product is CASRVRGRQFF.